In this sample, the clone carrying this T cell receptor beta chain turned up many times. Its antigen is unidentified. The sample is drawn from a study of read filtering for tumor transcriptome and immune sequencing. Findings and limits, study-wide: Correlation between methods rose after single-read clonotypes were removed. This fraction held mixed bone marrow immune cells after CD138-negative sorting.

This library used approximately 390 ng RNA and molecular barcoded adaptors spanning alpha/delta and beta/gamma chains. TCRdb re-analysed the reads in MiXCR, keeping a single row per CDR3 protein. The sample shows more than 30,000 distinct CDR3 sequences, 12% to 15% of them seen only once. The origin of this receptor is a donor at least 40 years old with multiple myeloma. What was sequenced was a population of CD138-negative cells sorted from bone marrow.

The CDR3 DNA follows: TGTGCCAGCAGCCCCTCGTTCCATGGGGCCAACGTCCTGACTTTC. It encodes CASSPSFHGANVLTF. The genes are TRBV9 and TRBJ2-6; D call uncertain. The CDR3 has 15 residues. V was shortened by 4 bases and J by 3 bases, with 11 bases between the two germline ends. Germline loops: CDR1 SGDLS, CDR2 YYNGEE.